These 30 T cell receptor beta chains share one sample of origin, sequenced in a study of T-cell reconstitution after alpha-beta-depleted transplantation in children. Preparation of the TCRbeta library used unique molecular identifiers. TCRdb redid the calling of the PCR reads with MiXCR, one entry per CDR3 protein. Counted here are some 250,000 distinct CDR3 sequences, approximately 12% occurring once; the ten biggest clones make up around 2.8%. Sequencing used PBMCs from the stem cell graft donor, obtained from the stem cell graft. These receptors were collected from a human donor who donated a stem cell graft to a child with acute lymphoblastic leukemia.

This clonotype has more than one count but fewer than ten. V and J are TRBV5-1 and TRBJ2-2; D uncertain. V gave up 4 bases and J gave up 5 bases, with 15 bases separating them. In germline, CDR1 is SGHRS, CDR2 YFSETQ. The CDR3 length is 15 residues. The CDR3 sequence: CASSLASRETGELFF. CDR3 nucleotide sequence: TGCGCCAGCAGCCTCGCGTCCCGCGAGACCGGGGAGCTGTTTTTT. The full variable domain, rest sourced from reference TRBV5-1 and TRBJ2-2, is KAGVTQTPRYLIKTRGQQVTLSCSPISGHRSVSWYQQTPGQGLQFLFEYFSETQRNKGNFPGRFSGRQFSNSRSEMNVSTLELGDSALYLCASSLASRETGELFFGEGSRLTVL.

CDR3 nucleotides: TGTGCCAGTTCGGCAGCATCGAACACTGAAGCTTTCTTT. It codes for CASSAASNTEAFF. The rearrangement links TRBV19 to TRBJ1-1; no clear D. The length of the CDR3 is 13 residues. The germline V and J ends were trimmed by 8 bases and 1 base, with 11 bases remaining between them. Germline CDR1 is LNHDA and CDR2 is SQIVND (reference sequence).

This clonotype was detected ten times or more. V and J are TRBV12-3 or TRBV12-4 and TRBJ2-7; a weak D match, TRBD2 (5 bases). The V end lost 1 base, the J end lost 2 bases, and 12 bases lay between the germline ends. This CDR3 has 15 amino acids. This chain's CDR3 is CASSLGAADTYEQYF. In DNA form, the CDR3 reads TGTGCCAGCAGTTTAGGAGCGGCTGACACCTACGAGCAGTACTTC.

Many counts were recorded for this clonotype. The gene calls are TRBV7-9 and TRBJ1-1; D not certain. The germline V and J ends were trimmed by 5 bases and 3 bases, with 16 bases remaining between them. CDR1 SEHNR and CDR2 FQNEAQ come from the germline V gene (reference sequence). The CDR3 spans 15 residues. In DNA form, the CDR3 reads TGTGCCAGCAGCCCCGGACGGAACGGGGACACTGAAGCTTTCTTT. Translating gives CASSPGRNGDTEAFF.

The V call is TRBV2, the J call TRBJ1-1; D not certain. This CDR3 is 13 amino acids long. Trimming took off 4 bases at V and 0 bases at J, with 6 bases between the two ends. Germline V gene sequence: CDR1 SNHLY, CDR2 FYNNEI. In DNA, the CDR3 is TGTGCCAGCAGTGGATTTATGAACACTGAAGCTTTCTTT. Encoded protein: CASSGFMNTEAFF.

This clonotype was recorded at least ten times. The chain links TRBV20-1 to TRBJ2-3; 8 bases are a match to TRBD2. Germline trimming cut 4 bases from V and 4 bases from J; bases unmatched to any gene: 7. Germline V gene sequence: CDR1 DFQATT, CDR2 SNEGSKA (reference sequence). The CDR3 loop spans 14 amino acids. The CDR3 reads CSAMSGSGADTQYF. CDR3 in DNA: TGCAGTGCTATGAGCGGGAGTGGCGCAGATACGCAGTATTTT.

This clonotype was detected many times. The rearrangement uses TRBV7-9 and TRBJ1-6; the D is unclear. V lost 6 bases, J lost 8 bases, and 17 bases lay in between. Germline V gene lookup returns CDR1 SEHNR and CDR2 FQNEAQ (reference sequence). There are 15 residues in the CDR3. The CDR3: CASRGREGIYSPLHF. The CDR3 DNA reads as TGTGCCAGCAGGGGCCGGGAAGGGATTTATTCACCCCTCCACTTT. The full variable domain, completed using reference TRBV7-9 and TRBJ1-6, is DTGVSQNPRHKITKRGQNVTFRCDPISEHNRLYWYRQTLGQGPEFLTYFQNEAQLEKSRLLSDRFSAERPKGSFSTLEIQRTEQGDSAMYLCASRGREGIYSPLHFGNGTRLTVT.

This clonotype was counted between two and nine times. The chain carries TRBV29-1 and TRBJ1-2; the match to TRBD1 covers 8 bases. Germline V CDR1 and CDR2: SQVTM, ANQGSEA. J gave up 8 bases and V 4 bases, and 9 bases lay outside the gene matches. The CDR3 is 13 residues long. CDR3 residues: CSVVGRTGKGYTF. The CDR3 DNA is TGCAGCGTTGTCGGAAGGACAGGGAAAGGCTACACCTTC.

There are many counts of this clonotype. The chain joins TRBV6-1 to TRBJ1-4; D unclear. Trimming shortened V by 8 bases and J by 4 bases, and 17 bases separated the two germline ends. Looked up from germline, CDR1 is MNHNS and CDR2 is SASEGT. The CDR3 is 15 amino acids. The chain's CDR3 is CASADQALDNEKLFF. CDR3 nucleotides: TGTGCCAGCGCGGATCAGGCCCTAGATAATGAAAAACTGTTTTTT.

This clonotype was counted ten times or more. CDR3 in DNA: TGCGCCAGCAGCTTCCCTACTAGCGGGAGCCCAGATACGCAGTATTTT. This translates into CASSFPTSGSPDTQYF. The chain has TRBV5-1 and TRBJ2-3; 11 bases align to TRBD2. With V trimmed by 2 bases and J by 4 bases, 6 bases remained unmatched. This CDR3 comprises 16 residues. Germline V gene data show CDR1 as SGHRS and CDR2 as YFSETQ. Full variable domain (rest looked up from reference TRBV5-1 and TRBJ2-3): KAGVTQTPRYLIKTRGQQVTLSCSPISGHRSVSWYQQTPGQGLQFLFEYFSETQRNKGNFPGRFSGRQFSNSRSEMNVSTLELGDSALYLCASSFPTSGSPDTQYFGPGTRLTVL.

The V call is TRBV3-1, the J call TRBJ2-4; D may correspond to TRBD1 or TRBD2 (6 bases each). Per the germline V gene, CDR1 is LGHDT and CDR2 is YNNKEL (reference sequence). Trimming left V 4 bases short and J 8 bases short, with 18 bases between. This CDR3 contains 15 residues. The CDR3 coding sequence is TGTGCCAGCAGCCCATCATGGGGGGCAGGGTACATTCAGTACTTC. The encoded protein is CASSPSWGAGYIQYF.

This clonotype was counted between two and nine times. The DNA for the CDR3 is TGTGCCAGCAGCACCAGGGAGGCCTACGAGCAGTACTTC. Its translation is CASSTREAYEQYF. The gene calls are TRBV3-1 and TRBJ2-7, with D possibly matching TRBD2 (6 bases). The CDR3 spans 13 residues. Per the germline V gene, CDR1 is LGHDT and CDR2 is YNNKEL (reference sequence). V lost 5 bases and J 2 bases, leaving 10 bases between the germline ends.

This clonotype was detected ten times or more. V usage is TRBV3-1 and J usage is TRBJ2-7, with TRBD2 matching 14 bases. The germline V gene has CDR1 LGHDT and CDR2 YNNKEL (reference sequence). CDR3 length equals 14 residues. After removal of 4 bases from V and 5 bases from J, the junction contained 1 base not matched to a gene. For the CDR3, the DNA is TGTGCCAGCAGCCCGGGACTAGCGGGAGACGAGCAGTACTTC. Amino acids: CASSPGLAGDEQYF.

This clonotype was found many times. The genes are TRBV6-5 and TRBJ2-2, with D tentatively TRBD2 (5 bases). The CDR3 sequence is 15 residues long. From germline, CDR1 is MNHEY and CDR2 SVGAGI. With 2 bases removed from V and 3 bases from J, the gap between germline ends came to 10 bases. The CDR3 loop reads CASSYRRTDTGELFF. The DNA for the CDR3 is TGTGCCAGCAGTTACCGGAGGACCGACACCGGGGAGCTGTTTTTT.

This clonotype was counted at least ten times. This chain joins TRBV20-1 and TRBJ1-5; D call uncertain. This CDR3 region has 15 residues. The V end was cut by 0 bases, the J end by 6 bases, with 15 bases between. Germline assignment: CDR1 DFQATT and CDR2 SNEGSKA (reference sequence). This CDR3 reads CSARDMGKLGQPQHF. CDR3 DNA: TGCAGTGCTAGAGATATGGGGAAATTGGGTCAGCCCCAGCATTTT.

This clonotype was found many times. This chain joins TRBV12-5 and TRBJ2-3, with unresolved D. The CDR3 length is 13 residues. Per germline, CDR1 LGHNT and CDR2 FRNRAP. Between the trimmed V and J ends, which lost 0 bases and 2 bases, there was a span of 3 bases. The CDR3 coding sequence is TGTGCTAGTGGTTTGGTAGCCACAGATACGCAGTATTTT. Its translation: CASGLVATDTQYF.

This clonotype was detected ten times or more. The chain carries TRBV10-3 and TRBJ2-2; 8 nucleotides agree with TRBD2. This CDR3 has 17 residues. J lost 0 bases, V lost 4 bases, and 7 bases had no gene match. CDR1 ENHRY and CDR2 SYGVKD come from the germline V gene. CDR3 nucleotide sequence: TGTGCCATCAGTGGGAATAGCGGGGTCGCGAACACCGGGGAGCTGTTTTTT. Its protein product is CAISGNSGVANTGELFF.

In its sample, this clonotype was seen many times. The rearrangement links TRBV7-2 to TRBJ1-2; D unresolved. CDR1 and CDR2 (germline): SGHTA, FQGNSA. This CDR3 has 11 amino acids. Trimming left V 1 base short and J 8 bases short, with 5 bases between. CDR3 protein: CASSLERGYTF. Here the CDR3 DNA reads TGTGCCAGCAGCTTAGAAAGGGGCTACACCTTC.

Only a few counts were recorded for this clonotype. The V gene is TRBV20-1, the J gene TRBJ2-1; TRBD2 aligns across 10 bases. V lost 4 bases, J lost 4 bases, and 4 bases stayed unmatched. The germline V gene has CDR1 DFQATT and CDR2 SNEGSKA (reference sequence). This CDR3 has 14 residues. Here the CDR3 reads CSATLSGGYNEQFF. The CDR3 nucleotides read TGCAGTGCTACCCTTAGCGGGGGGTACAATGAGCAGTTCTTC.

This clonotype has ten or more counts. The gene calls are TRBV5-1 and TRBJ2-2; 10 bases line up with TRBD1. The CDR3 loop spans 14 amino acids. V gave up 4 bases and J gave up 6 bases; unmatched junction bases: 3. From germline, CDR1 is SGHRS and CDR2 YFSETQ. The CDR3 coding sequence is TGCGCCAGCAGCGCCGGACAGGGGGCCGGGGAGCTGTTTTTT. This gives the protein CASSAGQGAGELFF.

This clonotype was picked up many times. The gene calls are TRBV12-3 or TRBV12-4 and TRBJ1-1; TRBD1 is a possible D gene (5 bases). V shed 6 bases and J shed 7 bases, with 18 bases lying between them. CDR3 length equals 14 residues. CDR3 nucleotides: TGTGCCAGCAGCATCGGGGCTCAGGGAGGTGAAGCTTTCTTT. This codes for CASSIGAQGGEAFF.

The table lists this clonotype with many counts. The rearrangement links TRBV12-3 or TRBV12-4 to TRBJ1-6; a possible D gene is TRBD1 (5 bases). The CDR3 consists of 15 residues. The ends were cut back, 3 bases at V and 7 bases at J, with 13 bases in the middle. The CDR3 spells CASSFYSGGNSPLHF. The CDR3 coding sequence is TGTGCCAGCAGTTTTTATTCGGGGGGAAATTCACCCCTCCACTTT.

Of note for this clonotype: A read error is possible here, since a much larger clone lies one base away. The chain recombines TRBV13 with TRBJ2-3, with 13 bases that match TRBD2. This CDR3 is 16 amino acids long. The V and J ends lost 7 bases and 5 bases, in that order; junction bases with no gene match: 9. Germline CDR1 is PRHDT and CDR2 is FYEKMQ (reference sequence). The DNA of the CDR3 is TGTGCCAGCATCACAGGGACTAGCGGGGTCGTAGATACGCAGTATTTT. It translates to CASITGTSGVVDTQYF.

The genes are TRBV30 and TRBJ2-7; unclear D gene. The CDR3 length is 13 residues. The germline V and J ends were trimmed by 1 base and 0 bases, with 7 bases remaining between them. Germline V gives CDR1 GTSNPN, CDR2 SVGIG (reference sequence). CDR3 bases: TGTGCCTGGAGTGCAAAGGGCTCCTACGAGCAGTACTTC. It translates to CAWSAKGSYEQYF. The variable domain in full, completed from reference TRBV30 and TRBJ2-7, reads SQTIHQWPATLVQPVGSPLSLECTVEGTSNPNLYWYRQAAGRGLQLLFYSVGIGQISSEVPQNLSASRPQDRQFILSSKKLLLSDSGFYLCAWSAKGSYEQYFGPGTRLTVT.

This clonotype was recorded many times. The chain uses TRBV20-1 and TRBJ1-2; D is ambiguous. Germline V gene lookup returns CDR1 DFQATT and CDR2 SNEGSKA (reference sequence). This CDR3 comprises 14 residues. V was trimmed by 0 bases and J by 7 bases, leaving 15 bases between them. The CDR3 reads CSARDRVRTGGYTF. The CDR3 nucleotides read TGCAGTGCTAGAGATCGAGTCCGGACGGGTGGCTACACCTTC.

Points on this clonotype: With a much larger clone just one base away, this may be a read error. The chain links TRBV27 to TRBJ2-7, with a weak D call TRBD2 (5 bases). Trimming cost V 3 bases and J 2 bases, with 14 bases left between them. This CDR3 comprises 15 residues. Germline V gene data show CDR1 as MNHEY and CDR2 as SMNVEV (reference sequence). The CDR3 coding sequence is TGTGCCAGCAGTTTGGGGAGCTGGAGTACCTACGAGCAGTACTTC. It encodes CASSLGSWSTYEQYF.

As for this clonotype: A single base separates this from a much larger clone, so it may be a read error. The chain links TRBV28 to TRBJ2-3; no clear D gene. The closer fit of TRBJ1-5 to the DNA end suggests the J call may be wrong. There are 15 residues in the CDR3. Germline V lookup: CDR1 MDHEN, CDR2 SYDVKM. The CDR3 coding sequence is TGTGCCAGCAGGCCTCTAGCGAGGAGCACAGATACGCAGCATTTT. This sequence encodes CASRPLARSTDTQHF.

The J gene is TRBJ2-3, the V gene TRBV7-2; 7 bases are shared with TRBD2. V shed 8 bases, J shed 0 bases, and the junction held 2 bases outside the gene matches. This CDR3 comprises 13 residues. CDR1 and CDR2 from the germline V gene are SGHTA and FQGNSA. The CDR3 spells CASQRGSTDTQYF. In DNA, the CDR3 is TGTGCCAGCCAGCGGGGCAGCACAGATACGCAGTATTTT.

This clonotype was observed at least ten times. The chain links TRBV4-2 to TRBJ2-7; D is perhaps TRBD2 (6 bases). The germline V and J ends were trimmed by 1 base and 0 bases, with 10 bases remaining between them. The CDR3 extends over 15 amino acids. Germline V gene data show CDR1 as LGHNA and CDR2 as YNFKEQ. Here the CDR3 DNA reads TGTGCCAGCAGCCAAGGTCCGGGGGACTCCTACGAGCAGTACTTC. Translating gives CASSQGPGDSYEQYF.

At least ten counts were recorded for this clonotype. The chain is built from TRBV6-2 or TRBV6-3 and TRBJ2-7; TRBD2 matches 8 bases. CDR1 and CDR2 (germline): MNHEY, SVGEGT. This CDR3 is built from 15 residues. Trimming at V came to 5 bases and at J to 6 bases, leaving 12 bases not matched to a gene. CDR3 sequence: CASSLFIGGGAEQYF. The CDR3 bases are TGTGCCAGCAGTCTCTTTATCGGGGGGGGAGCCGAGCAGTACTTC.